This T cell receptor delta chain originates from a study of γδ T cells in repeated Plasmodium falciparum infection. Across the study: Malaria-naive adults were infected with P. falciparum NF54 four times over roughly 640 days.

Bulk repertoires came from Vgamma9/Vdelta2+ or Vdelta2-negative gammadelta T cells flow-sorted from PBMC. The CDR3 contains 15 residues. Germline V gene lookup returns CDR1 GEAIGNYY and CDR2 EKD. TCRdb made new clone calls on the multiplex PCR reads using CATT. The repertoire has tens of thousands of delta-chain clones, over 0.75% of them found once; the top ten carry around a tenth. On this clone itself: The protein TCRdb gives is from a much larger clone and does not agree with this DNA's translation at residue 13, likely a read error; the protein shown here comes from the DNA.

Sequencing was carried out using gamma-delta T cells from blood. The V gene call is TRDV2, and the J gene call is absent; the D call TRDD3 from the table was never checked on the DNA. The sequence came from a pool of human donors (malaria-infected and uninfected, not separated). The CDR3 nucleotides read TGTGCCTGTGACACCGGGATGGGGGATACCGATAAACACATCTTT. It codes for CACDTGMGDTDKHIF.